This TCR beta chain was profiled in a study of T cells after posttransplantation cyclophosphamide. The CDR3 consists of 16 residues. The germline CDR1 and CDR2 sequences are LNHDA and SQIVND (reference sequence). Trimming took off 3 bases at V and 3 bases at J, with 16 bases between the two ends. TCRdb's copy holds only in-frame clones and misses some; the assay was immunoSEQ multiplex PCR. Found here are more than 30,000 clones, no singletons; the ten largest cover about 1.2%. What was sequenced was PBMCs. The chain links TRBV19 to TRBJ2-3; the D is unclear. The source is a girl aged 10-17 years in good health, CMV-negative, and a related stem cell transplant donor. The CDR3, as DNA: TGTGCCAGTAGTATCCGCAGTCCTCATTTTACAGATACGCAGTATTTT. Protein product: CASSIRSPHFTDTQYF.